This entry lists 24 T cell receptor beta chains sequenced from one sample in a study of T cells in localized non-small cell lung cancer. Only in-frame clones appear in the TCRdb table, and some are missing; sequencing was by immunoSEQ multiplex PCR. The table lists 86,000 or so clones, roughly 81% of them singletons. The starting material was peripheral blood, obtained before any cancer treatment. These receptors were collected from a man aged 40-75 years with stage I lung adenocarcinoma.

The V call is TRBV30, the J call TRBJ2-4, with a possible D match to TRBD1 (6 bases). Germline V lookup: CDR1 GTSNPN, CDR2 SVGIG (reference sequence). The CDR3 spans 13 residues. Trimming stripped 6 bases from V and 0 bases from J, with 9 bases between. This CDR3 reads CACGQLAKNIQYF. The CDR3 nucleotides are TGTGCCTGCGGACAGCTAGCCAAAAACATTCAGTACTTC.

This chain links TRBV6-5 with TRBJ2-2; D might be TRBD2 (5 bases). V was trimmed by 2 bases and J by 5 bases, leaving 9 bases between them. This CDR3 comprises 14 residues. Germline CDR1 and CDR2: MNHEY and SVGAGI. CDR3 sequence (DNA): TGTGCCAGCAGTTACGCAGGAGGTACCGGGGAGCTGTTTTTT. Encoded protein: CASSYAGGTGELFF.

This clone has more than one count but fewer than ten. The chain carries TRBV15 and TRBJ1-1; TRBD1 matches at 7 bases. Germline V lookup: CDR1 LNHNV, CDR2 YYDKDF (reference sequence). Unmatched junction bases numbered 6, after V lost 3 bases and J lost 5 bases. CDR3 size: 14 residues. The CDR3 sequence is CATSRSTGWTEAFF. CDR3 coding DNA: TGTGCCACCAGCAGGTCGACAGGGTGGACTGAAGCTTTCTTT.

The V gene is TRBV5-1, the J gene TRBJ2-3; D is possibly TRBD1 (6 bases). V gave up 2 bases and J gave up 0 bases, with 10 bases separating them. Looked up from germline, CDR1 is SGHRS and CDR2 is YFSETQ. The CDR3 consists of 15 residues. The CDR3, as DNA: TGCGCCAGCAGCTTTCCGGGACACAGCACAGATACGCAGTATTTT. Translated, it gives CASSFPGHSTDTQYF. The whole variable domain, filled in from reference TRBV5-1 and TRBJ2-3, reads KAGVTQTPRYLIKTRGQQVTLSCSPISGHRSVSWYQQTPGQGLQFLFEYFSETQRNKGNFPGRFSGRQFSNSRSEMNVSTLELGDSALYLCASSFPGHSTDTQYFGPGTRLTVL.

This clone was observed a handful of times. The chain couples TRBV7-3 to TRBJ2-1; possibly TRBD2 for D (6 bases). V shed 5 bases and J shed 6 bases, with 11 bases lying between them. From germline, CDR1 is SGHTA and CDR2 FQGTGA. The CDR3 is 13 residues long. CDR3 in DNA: TGTGCCAGCAGCGTGGGGACTGGCAATGAGCAGTTCTTC. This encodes CASSVGTGNEQFF. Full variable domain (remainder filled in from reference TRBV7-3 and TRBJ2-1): GAGVSQTPSNKVTEKGKYVELRCDPISGHTALYWYRQSLGQGPEFLIYFQGTGAADDSGLPNDRFFAVRPEGSVSTLKIQRTERGDSAVYLCASSVGTGNEQFFGPGTRLTVL.

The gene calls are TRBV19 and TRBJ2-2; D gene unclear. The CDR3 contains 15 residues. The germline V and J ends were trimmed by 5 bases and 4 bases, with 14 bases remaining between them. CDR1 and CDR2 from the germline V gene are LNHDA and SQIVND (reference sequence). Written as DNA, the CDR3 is TGTGCCAGTAGTCAGCCCCGTTCGGCCACCGGGGAGCTGTTTTTT. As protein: CASSQPRSATGELFF.

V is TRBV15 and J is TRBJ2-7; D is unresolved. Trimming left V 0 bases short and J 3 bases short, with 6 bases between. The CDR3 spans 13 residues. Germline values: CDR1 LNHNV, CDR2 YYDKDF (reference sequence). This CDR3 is CATSRDTGYEQYF. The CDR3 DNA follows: TGTGCCACCAGCAGAGATACGGGCTACGAGCAGTACTTC.

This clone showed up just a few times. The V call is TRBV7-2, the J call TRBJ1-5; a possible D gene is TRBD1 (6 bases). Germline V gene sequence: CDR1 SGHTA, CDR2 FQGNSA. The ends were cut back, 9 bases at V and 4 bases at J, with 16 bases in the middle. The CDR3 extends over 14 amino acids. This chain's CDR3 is CASIDRPGNQPQHF. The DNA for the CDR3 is TGTGCCAGTATAGACAGGCCAGGAAATCAGCCCCAGCATTTT.

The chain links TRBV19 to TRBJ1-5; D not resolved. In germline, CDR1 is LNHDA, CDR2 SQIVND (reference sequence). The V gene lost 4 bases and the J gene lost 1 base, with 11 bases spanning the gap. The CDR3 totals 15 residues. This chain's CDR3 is CASSTGRVSNQPQHF. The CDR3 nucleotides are TGTGCCAGTAGTACCGGGCGAGTGAGCAATCAGCCCCAGCATTTT.

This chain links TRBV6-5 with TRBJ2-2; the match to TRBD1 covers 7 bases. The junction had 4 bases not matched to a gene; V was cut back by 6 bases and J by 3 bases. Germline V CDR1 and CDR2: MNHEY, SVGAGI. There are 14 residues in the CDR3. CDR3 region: CASSSTGDTGELFF. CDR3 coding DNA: TGTGCCAGCAGCTCCACAGGGGACACCGGGGAGCTGTTTTTT.

The CDR3 sequence is CASSLTGMVEAFF. The CDR3 nucleotides are TGTGCCAGTAGTTTAACAGGGATGGTCGAAGCTTTCTTT. V is TRBV19 and J is TRBJ1-1; D is perhaps TRBD1 (6 bases). The germline V gene encodes CDR1 LNHDA and CDR2 SQIVND (reference sequence). The CDR3 has 13 amino acids. The germline V and J ends were trimmed by 5 bases and 8 bases, with 15 bases remaining between them.

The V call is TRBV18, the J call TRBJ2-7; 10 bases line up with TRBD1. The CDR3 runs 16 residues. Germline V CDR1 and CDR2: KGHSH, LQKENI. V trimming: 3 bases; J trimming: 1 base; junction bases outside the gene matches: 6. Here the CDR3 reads CASSPTMDRGSYEQYF. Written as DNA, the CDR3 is TGTGCCAGCTCACCTACCATGGACAGGGGGTCCTACGAGCAGTACTTC.

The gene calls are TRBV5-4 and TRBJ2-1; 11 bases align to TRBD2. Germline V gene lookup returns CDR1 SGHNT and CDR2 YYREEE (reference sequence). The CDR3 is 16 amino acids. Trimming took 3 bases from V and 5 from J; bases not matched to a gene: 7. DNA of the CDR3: TGTGCCAGCAGCTCGCCCGGGACTAGCGGAAACAATGAGCAGTTCTTC. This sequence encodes CASSSPGTSGNNEQFF.

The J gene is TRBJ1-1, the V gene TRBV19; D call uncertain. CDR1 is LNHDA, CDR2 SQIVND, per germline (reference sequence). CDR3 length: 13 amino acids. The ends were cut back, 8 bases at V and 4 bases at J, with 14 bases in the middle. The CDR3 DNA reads TGTGCCAGTTCCGACTCCCCGGGCACTGAAGCTTTCTTT. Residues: CASSDSPGTEAFF. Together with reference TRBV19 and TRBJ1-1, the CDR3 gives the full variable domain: DGGITQSPKYLFRKEGQNVTLSCEQNLNHDAMYWYRQDPGQGLRLIYYSQIVNDFQKGDIAEGYSVSREKKESFPLTVTSAQKNPTAFYLCASSDSPGTEAFFGQGTRLTVV.

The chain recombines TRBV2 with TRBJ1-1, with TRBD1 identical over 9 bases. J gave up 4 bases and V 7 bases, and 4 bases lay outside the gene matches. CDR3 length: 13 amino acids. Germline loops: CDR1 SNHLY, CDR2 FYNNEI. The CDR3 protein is CASTKDRGTEAFF. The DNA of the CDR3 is TGTGCCAGCACCAAGGACAGGGGCACTGAAGCTTTCTTT.

CDR3 DNA sequence: TGCGCCAGCAGCCAAGATCATAGGGTGCGGAGCACTGAAGCTTTCTTT. Translation: CASSQDHRVRSTEAFF. The chain has TRBV4-3 and TRBJ1-1; D uncertain. Germline lookup yields CDR1 LGHNA and CDR2 YSLEER. Trimming pared 0 bases from V and 4 bases from J, leaving 15 bases between. This CDR3 comprises 16 residues.

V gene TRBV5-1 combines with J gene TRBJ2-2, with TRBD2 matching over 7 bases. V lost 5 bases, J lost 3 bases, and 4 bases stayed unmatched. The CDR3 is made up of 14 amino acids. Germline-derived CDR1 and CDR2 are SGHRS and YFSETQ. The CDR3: CASRIAGYTGELFF. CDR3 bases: TGCGCCAGCAGGATAGCGGGCTACACCGGGGAGCTGTTTTTT.

The CDR3 here is CASRLEGRGNQPQHF. In DNA, the CDR3 is TGTGCAAGTCGCTTAGAAGGCAGGGGCAATCAGCCCCAGCATTTT. This chain joins TRBV12-2 and TRBJ1-5; the table's D call, TRBD1, has no DNA check behind it. TRBV12-2 corresponds to a pseudogene. This CDR3 contains 15 residues.

In DNA, the CDR3 is TGTGCCAGCAGCTTAAGCAGTTCTAATGAGCAGTTCTTC. It specifies CASSLSSSNEQFF. The rearrangement links TRBV7-9 to TRBJ2-1; D not certain. Germline V lookup: CDR1 SEHNR, CDR2 FQNEAQ (reference sequence). The CDR3 extends over 13 amino acids. V was cut by 2 bases and J by 7 bases, with 9 bases left in between.

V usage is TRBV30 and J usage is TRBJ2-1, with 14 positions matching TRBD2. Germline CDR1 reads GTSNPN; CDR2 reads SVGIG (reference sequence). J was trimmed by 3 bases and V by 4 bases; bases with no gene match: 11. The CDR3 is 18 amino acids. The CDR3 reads CAWNRGLAGGRHYNEQFF. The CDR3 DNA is TGTGCCTGGAATAGAGGACTAGCGGGGGGCCGACACTACAATGAGCAGTTCTTC. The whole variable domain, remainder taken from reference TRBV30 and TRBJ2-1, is SQTIHQWPATLVQPVGSPLSLECTVEGTSNPNLYWYRQAAGRGLQLLFYSVGIGQISSEVPQNLSASRPQDRQFILSSKKLLLSDSGFYLCAWNRGLAGGRHYNEQFFGPGTRLTVL.

The CDR3 DNA follows: TGTGCCAGCAGTAGCCCCACGGGGGGTGAGCAGTTCTTC. Translation gives CASSSPTGGEQFF. V gene TRBV6-5 combines with J gene TRBJ2-1, with 7 bases aligning to TRBD2. V lost 5 bases, J lost 9 bases, and 7 bases stayed unmatched. Germline CDR1 and CDR2: MNHEY and SVGAGI. CDR3 length: 13 residues.

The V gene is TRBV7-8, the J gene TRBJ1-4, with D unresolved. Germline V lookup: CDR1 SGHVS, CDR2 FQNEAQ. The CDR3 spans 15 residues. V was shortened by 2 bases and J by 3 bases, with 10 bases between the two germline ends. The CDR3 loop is CASSLYRSSNEKLFF. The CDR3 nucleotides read TGTGCCAGCAGCTTATATAGATCGTCTAATGAAAAACTGTTTTTT.

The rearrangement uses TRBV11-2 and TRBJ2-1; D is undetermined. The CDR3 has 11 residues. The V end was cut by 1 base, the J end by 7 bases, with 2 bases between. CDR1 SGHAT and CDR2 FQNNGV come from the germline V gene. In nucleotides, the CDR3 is TGTGCCAGCAGCTTAGTTAATGAGCAGTTCTTC. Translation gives CASSLVNEQFF.

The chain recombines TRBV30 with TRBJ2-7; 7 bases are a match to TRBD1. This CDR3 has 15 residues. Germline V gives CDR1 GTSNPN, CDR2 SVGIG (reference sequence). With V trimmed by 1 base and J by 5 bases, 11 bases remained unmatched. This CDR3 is CAWSAQQGIGNEQYF. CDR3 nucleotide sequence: TGTGCCTGGAGTGCCCAACAGGGGATCGGGAACGAGCAGTACTTC.